The TCR beta chain described here comes from a study of molecular identifiers for immune sequencing clone quantification. Overall study findings and caveats: Jurkat TCR RNA spiked in from one cell could reportedly be detected among some 980,000 naive cells.

Deletions cut 5 bases from V and 2 bases from J, with 20 bases between. CDR1 SGHAT and CDR2 FQNNGV come from the germline V gene. This CDR3 is 17 amino acids long. With RNA at 10%, 30% or 50%, naive CD8 libraries came from roughly 18,000 to 920,000 sorted cells. Sorted naive CD8 T cells were those defined as CD8+CD4-CCR7+CD45RA+. TCRdb reprocessed the PCR reads via MiXCR and lists one record per CDR3 protein. This sample has some 580,000 distinct CDR3 sequences, with roughly 27% found just once. This clonotype was recorded at least ten times. The antigen is undetermined. The TCR was taken from a human donor in good health. Some libraries in this study had Jurkat cell RNA spiked in. The chain has TRBV11-2 and TRBJ2-3; the D gene is possibly TRBD1 (6 bases). Sequencing was carried out using naive CD8+ T cells from blood, with Jurkat cell RNA spiked in. Subset of the sample: FACS-sorted CD8+CD4-CCR7+CD45RA+ naive T cells. The CDR3 coding sequence is TGTGCCAGCAGCCCCTTGGGGTCAGGGGCCTTCACAGATACGCAGTATTTT. It is translated as CASSPLGSGAFTDTQYF.